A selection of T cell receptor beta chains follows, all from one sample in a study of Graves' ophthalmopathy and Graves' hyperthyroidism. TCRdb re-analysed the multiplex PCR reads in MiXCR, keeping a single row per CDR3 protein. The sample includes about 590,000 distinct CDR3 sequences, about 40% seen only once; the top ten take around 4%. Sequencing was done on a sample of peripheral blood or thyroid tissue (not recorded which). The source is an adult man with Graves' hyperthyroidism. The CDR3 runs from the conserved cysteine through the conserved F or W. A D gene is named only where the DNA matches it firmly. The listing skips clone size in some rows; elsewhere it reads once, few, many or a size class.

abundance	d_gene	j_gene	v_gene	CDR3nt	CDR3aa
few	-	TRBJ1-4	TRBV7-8	TGTGCCAGCAGCCAAGAAGGGGAGGGGCCTGAAAAACTGTTTTTT	CASSQEGEGPEKLFF
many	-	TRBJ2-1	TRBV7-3	TGTGCCAGCAGCTTACTCACGGACGGCGAGCAGTTCTTC	CASSLLTDGEQFF
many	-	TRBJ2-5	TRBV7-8	TGTGCCAGCAGCTTTAGCCGGGGGACCCAGTACTTC	CASSFSRGTQYF
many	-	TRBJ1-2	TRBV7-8	TGTGCCAGCAGTCCTGCGACACTACCCTATGGCTACACCTTC	CASSPATLPYGYTF
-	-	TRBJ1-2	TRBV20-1	TGCAGTGCTACTCAGGGGAACTATGGCTACGCCTTC	CSATQGNYGYAF
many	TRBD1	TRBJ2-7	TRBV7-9	TGTGCCAGCAGCACGAAACCCGGGACAGGGGTGGACGAGCAGTACTTC	CASSTKPGTGVDEQYF
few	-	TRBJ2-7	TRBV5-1	TGCGCCAGCAGCCCGCACACTTTAAACCCCGGGACCGCAAGGTACGAGCAGTACTTC	CASSPHTLNPGTARYEQYF
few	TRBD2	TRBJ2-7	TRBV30	TGTGCCAGTTCCGGGACTAGCTATGCCTACGAGCAGTACTTC	CASSGTSYAYEQYF
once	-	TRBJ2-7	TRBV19	TGTGCCAGTAGGTCGGAGGGGGCGAGCTCCTACGAGCAGTACTTC	CASRSEGASSYEQYF
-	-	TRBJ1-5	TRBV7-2	TGTGCCAGCAGCTTGGAGCAGTGGGGGACCCAGCATTTT	CASSLEQWGTQHF
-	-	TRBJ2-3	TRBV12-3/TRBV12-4	TGTGCCAGCAGTTACTCGGAAGCAGATACGCAGTATTTT	CASSYSEADTQYF
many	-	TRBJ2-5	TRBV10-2	TGCGCCAGCAGTGACGGATGGCGGGCCCAGTACTTC	CASSDGWRAQYF
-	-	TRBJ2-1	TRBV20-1	TGCAGTGCTACCCCCAACCTGGGGGGCCAGTTCTTC	CSATPNLGGQFF
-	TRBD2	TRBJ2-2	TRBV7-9	TGTGCCAGCATCGCTTCGGGGACTAGCGGGAACACCGGGGAGCTGTTTTTT	CASIASGTSGNTGELFF
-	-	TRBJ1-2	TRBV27	TGTGCCAGCAGTCCTCTCGGGGTGCTCTATGGCTACACCTTC	CASSPLGVLYGYTF
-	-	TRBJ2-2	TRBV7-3	TGTGCCAGCAGCCCGAATCCCGGGGAGCTGTTTTTT	CASSPNPGELFF
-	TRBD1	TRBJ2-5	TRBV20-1	TGCAGTGCTACCGGGACAGGGGTTAGAAAAGAGACCCAGTACTTC	CSATGTGVRKETQYF
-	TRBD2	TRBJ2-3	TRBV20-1	TGCAGTGCTAGAGATATGGAGCGGGGTACAGATACGCAGTATTTT	CSARDMERGTDTQYF
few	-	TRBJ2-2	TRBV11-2	TGTGCCAGCATCCTCGGACAAGTCACCGGGGAGCTGTTTTTT	CASILGQVTGELFF
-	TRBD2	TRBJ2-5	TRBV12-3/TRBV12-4	TGTGCCAGCAGTACCTTTAGCGGGGGGGGGTACCAAGAGACCCAGTACTTC	CASSTFSGGGYQETQYF
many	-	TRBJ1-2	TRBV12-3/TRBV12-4	TGTGCCAGCAGTTTAAGGGCCGGGACGGCCGGCTACACCTTC	CASSLRAGTAGYTF
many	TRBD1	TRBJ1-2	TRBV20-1	TGCAGTGCTAGAGTGGGAGAGGTGGGACAGCACTATGGCTACACCTTC	CSARVGEVGQHYGYTF
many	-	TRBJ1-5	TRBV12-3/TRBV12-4	TGTGCCAGCAGTTTCGGGGCGATGAGAAATCAGCCCCAGCATTTT	CASSFGAMRNQPQHF